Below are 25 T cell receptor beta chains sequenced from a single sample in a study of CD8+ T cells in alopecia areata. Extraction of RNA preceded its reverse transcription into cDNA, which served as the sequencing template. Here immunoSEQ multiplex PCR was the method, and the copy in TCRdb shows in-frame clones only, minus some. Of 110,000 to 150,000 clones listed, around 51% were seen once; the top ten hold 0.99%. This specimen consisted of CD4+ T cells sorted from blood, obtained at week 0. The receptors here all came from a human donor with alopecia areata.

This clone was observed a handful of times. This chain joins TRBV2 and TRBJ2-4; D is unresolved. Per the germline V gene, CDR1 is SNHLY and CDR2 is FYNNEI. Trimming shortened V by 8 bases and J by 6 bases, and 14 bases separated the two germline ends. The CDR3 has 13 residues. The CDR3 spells CASEDLVRNIQYF. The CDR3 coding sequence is TGTGCCAGCGAGGACCTGGTGAGAAACATTCAGTACTTC.

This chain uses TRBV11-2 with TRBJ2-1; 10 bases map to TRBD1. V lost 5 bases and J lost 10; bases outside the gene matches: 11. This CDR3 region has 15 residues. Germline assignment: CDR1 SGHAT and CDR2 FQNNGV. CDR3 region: CASSHRDRGLWEQFF. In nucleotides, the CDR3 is TGTGCCAGCAGCCACCGGGACAGGGGACTGTGGGAGCAGTTCTTC.

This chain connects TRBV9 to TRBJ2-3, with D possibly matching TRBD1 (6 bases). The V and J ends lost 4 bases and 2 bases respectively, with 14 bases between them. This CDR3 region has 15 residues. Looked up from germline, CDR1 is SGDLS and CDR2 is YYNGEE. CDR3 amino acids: CASSPRTAHTDTQYF. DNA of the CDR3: TGTGCCAGCAGCCCCCGGACAGCCCACACAGATACGCAGTATTTT. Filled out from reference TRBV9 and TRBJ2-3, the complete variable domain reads DSGVTQTPKHLITATGQRVTLRCSPRSGDLSVYWYQQSLDQGLQFLIQYYNGEERAKGNILERFSAQQFPDLHSELNLSSLELGDSALYFCASSPRTAHTDTQYFGPGTRLTVL.

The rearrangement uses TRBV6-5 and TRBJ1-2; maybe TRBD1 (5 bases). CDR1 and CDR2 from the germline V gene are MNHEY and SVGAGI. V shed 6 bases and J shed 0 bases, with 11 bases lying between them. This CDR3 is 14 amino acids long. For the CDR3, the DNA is TGTGCCAGCAGCCTATCACAGGCTAACTATGGCTACACCTTC. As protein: CASSLSQANYGYTF.

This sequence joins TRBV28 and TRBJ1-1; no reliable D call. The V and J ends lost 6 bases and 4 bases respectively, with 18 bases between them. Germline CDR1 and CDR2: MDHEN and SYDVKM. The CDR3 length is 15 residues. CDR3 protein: CASSLRGARSTEAFF. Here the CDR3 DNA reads TGTGCCAGCAGCTTAAGAGGAGCTAGGAGCACTGAAGCTTTCTTT.

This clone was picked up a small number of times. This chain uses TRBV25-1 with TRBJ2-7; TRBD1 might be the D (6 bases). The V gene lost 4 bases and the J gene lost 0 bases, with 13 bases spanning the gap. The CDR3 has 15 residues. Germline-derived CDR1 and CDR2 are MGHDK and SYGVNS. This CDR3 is CASSGDRRFSYEQYF. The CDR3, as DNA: TGTGCCAGCAGTGGTGACAGGAGGTTCTCCTACGAGCAGTACTTC.

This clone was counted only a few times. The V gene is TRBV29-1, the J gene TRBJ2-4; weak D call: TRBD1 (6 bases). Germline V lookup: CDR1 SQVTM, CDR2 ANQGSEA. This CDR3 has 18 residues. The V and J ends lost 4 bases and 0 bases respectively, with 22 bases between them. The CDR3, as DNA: TGCAGCGTTGCATCAGGGGCCTCCTCAACACTAGCCAAAAACATTCAGTACTTC. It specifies CSVASGASSTLAKNIQYF.

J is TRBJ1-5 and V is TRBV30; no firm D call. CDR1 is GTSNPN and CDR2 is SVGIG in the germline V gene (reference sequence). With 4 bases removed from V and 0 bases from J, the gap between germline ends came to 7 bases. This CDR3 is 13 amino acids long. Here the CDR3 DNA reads TGTGCCTGGACCTCGTATAGCAATCAGCCCCAGCATTTT. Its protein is CAWTSYSNQPQHF.

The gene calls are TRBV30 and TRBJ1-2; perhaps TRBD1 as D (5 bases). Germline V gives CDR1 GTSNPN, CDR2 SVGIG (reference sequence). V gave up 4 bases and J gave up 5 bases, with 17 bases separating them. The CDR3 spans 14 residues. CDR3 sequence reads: CAWTGYGTDYGYTF. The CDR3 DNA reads TGTGCCTGGACTGGATATGGGACCGATTATGGCTACACCTTC.

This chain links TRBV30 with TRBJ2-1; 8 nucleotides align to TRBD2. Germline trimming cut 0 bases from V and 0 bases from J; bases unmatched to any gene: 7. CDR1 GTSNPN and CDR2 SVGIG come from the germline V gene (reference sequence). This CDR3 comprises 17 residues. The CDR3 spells CAWSVTGGVSSYNEQFF. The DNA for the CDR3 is TGTGCCTGGAGTGTAACGGGAGGGGTAAGCTCCTACAATGAGCAGTTCTTC. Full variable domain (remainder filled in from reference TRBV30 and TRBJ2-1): SQTIHQWPATLVQPVGSPLSLECTVEGTSNPNLYWYRQAAGRGLQLLFYSVGIGQISSEVPQNLSASRPQDRQFILSSKKLLLSDSGFYLCAWSVTGGVSSYNEQFFGPGTRLTVL.

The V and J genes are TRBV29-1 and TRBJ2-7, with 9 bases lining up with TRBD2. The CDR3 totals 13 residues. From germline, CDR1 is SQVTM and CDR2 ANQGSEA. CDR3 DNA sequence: TGCAGTGGAGGACTAGCGAAGGGGTACGAGCAGTACTTC. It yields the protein CSGGLAKGYEQYF.

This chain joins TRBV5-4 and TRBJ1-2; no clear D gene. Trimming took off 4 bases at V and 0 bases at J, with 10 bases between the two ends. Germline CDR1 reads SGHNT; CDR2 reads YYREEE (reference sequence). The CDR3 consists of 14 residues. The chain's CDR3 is CASSPRGANYGYTF. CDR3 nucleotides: TGTGCCAGCAGCCCTAGAGGAGCTAACTATGGCTACACCTTC. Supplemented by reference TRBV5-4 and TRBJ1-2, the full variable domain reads ETGVTQSPTHLIKTRGQQVTLRCSSQSGHNTVSWYQQALGQGPQFIFQYYREEENGRGNFPPRFSGLQFPNYSSELNVNALELDDSALYLCASSPRGANYGYTFGSGTRLTVV.

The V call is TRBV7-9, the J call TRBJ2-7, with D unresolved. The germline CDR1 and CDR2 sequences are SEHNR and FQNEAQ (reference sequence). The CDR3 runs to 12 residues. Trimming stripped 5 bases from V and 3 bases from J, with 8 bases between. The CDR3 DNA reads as TGTGCCAGCAGCCGGGCGTACTACGAGCAGTACTTC. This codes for CASSRAYYEQYF.

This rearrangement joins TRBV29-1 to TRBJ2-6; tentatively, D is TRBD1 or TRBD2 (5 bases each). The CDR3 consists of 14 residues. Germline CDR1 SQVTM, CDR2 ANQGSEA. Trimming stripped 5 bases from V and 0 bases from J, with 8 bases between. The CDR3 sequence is CSVPGSSGANVLTF. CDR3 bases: TGCAGCGTTCCAGGGAGCTCTGGGGCCAACGTCCTGACTTTC. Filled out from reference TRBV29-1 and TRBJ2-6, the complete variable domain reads SAVISQKPSRDICQRGTSLTIQCQVDSQVTMMFWYRQQPGQSLTLIATANQGSEATYESGFVIDKFPISRPNLTFSTLTVSNMSPEDSSIYLCSVPGSSGANVLTFGAGSRLTVL.

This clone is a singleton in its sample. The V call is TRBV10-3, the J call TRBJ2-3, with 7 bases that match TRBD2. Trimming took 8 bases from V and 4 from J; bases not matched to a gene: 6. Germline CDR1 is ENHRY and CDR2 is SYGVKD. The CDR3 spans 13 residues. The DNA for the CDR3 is TGTGCCATCGGGGGGAGGGAGTCAGATACGCAGTATTTT. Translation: CAIGGRESDTQYF.

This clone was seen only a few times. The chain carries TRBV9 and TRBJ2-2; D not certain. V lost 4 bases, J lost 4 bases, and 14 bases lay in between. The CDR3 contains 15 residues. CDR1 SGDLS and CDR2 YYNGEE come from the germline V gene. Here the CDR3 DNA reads TGTGCCAGCAGCCCTCGGCCGGACGGCACCGGGGAGCTGTTTTTT. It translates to CASSPRPDGTGELFF.

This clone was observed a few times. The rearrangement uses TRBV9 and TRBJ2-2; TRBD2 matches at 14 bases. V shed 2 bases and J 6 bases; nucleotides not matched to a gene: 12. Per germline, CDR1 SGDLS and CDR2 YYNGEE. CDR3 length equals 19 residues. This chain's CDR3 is CASSVGTSGSARSAGELFF. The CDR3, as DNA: TGTGCCAGCAGCGTCGGGACTAGCGGGAGTGCGCGTTCCGCCGGGGAGCTGTTTTTT.

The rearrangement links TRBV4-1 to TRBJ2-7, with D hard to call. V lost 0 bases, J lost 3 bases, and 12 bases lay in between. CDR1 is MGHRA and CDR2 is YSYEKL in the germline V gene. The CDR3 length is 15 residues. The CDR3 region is CASSQDQVVVYEQYF. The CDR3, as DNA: TGCGCCAGCAGCCAAGATCAGGTAGTAGTCTACGAGCAGTACTTC.

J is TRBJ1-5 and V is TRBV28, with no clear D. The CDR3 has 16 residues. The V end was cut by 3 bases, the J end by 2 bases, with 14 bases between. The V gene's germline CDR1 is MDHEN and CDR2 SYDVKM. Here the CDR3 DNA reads TGTGCCAGCAGTTTCCTGACTTCTGGGGGCAATCAGCCCCAGCATTTT. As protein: CASSFLTSGGNQPQHF.

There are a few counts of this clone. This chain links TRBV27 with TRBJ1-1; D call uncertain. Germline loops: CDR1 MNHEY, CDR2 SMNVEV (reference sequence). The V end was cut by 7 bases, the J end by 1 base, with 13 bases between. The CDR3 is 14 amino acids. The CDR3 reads CASTSGPRNTEAFF. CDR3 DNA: TGTGCCAGCACTTCCGGGCCGCGGAACACTGAAGCTTTCTTT.

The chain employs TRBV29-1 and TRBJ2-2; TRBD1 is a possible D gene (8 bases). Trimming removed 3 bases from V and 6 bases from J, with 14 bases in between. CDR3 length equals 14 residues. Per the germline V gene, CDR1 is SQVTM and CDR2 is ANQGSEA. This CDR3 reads CSVDRTGRAGELFF. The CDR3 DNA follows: TGCAGCGTTGACCGGACAGGGAGGGCCGGGGAGCTGTTTTTT.

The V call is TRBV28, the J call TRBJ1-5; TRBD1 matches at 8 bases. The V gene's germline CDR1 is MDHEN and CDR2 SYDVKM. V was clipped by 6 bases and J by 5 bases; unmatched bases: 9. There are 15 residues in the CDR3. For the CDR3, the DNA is TGTGCCAGCAGCCCCGGGACAGGAGTAGATCAGCCCCAGCATTTT. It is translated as CASSPGTGVDQPQHF.

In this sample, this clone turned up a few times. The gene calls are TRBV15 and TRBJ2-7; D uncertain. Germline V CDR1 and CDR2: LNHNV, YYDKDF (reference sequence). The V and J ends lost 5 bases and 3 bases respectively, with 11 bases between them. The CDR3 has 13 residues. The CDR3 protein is CATSEHGRYEQYF. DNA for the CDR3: TGTGCCACCAGCGAACACGGTCGCTACGAGCAGTACTTC. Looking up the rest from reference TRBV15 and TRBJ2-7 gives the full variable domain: DAMVIQNPRYQVTQFGKPVTLSCSQTLNHNVMYWYQQKSSQAPKLLFHYYDKDFNNEADTPDNFQSRRPNTSFCFLDIRSPGLGDTAMYLCATSEHGRYEQYFGPGTRLTVT.

CDR3 loop: CSVGQQYYEQYF. In nucleotides, the CDR3 is TGCAGCGTTGGCCAGCAATACTACGAGCAGTACTTC. The V call is TRBV29-1, the J call TRBJ2-7, with unresolved D. Trimming removed 4 bases at V and 3 bases at J, with 10 bases between. Germline lookup yields CDR1 SQVTM and CDR2 ANQGSEA. The CDR3 is 12 residues long.

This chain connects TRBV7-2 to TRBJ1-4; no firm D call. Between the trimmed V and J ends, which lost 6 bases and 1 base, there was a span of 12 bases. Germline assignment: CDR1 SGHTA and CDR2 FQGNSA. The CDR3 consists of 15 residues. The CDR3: CASSSAAGTNEKLFF. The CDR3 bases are TGTGCCAGCAGTTCGGCCGCCGGAACTAATGAAAAACTGTTTTTT.